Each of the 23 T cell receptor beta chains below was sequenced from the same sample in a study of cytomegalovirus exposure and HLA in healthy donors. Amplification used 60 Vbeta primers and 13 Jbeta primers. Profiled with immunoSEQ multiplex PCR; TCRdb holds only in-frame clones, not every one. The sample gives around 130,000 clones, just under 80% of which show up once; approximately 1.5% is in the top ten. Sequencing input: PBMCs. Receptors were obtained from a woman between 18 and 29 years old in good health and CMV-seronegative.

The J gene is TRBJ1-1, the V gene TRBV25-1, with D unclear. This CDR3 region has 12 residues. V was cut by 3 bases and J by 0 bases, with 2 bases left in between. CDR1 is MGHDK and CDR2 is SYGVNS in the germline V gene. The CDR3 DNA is TGTGCCAGCAGTGATATGAACACTGAAGCTTTCTTT. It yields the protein CASSDMNTEAFF.

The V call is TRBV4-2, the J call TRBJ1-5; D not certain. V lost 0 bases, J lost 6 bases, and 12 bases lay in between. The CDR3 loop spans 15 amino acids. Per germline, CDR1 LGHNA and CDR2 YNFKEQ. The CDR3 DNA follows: TGTGCCAGCAGCCAAGATCACGGAGCACGTCAGCCCCAGCATTTT. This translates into CASSQDHGARQPQHF.

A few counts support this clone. This chain's CDR3 is CASSWERTGAYEQYF. The CDR3 DNA reads TGCGCCAGCAGCTGGGAGCGGACAGGTGCCTACGAGCAGTACTTC. The V gene is TRBV5-1, the J gene TRBJ2-7; 7 positions match TRBD1. The trim removed 3 bases at V and 2 bases at J, leaving 8 bases unmatched. Germline-derived CDR1 and CDR2 are SGHRS and YFSETQ. The CDR3 consists of 15 residues. The full variable domain, in which reference TRBV5-1 and TRBJ2-7 provide the parts outside the CDR3, is KAGVTQTPRYLIKTRGQQVTLSCSPISGHRSVSWYQQTPGQGLQFLFEYFSETQRNKGNFPGRFSGRQFSNSRSEMNVSTLELGDSALYLCASSWERTGAYEQYFGPGTRLTVT.

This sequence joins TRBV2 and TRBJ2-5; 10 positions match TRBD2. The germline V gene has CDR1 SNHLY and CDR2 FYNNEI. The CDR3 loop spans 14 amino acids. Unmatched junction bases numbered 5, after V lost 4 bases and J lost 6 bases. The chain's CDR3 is CASSVLSGRQTQYF. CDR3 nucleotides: TGTGCCAGCAGTGTTCTTAGCGGGAGGCAGACCCAGTACTTC.

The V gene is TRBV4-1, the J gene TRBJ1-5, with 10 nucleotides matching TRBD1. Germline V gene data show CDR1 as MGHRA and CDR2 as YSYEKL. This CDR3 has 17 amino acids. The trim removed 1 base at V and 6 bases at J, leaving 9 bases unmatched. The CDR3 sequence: CASSQAPGTGEGQPQHF. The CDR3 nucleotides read TGCGCCAGCAGCCAAGCTCCCGGGACAGGGGAGGGTCAGCCCCAGCATTTT.

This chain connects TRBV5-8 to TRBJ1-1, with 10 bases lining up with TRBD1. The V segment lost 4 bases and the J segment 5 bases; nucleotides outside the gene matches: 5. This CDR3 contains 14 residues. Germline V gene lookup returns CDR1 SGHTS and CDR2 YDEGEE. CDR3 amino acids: CASSRDRGRTEAFF. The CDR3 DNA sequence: TGTGCCAGCAGCCGCGACAGGGGGCGGACTGAAGCTTTCTTT.

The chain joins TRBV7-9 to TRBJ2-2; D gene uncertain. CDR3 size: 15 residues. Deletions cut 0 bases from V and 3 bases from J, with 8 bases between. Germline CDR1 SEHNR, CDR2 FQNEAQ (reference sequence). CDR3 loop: CASSLAYQYTGELFF. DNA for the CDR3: TGTGCCAGCAGCTTAGCGTACCAGTACACCGGGGAGCTGTTTTTT.

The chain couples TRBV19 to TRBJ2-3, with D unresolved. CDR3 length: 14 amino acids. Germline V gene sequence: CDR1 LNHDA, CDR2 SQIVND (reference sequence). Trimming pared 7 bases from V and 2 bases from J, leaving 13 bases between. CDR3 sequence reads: CASKLALNTDTQYF. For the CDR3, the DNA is TGTGCCAGTAAACTTGCACTAAACACAGATACGCAGTATTTT.

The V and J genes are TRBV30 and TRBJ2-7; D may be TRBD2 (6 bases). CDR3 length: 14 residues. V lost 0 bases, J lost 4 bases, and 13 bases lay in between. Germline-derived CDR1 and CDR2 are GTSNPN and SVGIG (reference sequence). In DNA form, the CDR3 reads TGTGCCTGGAGTGTGGGGGGAGTGGGGTACGAGCAGTACTTC. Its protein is CAWSVGGVGYEQYF.

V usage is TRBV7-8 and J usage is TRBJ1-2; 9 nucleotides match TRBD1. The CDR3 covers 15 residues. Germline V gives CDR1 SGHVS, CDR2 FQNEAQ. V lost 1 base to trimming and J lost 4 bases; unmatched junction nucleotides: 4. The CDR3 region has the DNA TGTGCCAGCAGCTTAGTGATGGACAGGGGCTATGGCTACACCTTC. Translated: CASSLVMDRGYGYTF.

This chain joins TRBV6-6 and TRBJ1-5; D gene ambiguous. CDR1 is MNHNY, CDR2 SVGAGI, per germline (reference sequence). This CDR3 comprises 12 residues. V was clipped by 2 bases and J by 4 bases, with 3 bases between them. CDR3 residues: CASSYQNQPQHF. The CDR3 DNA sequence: TGTGCCAGCAGTTACCAAAATCAGCCCCAGCATTTT.

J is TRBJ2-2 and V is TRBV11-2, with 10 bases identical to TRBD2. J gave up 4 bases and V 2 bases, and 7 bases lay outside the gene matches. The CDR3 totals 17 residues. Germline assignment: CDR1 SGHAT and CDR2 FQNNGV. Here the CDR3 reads CASSLSSSGRSTGELFF. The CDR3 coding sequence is TGTGCCAGCAGCTTATCTTCTAGCGGGAGAAGCACCGGGGAGCTGTTTTTT. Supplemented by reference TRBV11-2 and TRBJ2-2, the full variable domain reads EAGVAQSPRYKIIEKRQSVAFWCNPISGHATLYWYQQILGQGPKLLIQFQNNGVVDDSQLPKDRFSAERLKGVDSTLKIQPAKLEDSAVYLCASSLSSSGRSTGELFFGEGSRLTVL.

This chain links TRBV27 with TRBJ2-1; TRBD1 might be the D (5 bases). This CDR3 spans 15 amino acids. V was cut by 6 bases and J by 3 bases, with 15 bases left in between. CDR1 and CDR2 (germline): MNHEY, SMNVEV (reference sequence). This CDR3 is CASSGQGTFYNEQFF. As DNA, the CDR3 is TGTGCCAGCAGCGGCCAGGGAACCTTCTACAATGAGCAGTTCTTC.

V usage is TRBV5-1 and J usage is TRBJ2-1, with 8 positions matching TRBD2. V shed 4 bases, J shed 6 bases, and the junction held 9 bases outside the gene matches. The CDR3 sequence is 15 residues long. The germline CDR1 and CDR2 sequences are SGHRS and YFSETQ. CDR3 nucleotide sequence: TGCGCCAGCAGCGTGGGACTAGAGCAACCCAATGAGCAGTTCTTC. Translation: CASSVGLEQPNEQFF.

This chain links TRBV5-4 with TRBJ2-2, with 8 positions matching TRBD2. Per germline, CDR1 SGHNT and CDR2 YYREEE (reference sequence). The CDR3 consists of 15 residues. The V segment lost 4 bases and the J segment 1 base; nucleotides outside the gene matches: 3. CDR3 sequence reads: CASSLREGNTGELFF. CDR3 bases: TGTGCCAGCAGCCTCCGGGAGGGGAACACCGGGGAGCTGTTTTTT.

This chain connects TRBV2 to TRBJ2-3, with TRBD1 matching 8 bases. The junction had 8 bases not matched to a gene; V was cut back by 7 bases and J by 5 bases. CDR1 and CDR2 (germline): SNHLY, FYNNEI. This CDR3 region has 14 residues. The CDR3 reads CASIGQGSLDTQYF. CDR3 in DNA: TGTGCCAGCATTGGACAGGGTTCGTTAGATACGCAGTATTTT.

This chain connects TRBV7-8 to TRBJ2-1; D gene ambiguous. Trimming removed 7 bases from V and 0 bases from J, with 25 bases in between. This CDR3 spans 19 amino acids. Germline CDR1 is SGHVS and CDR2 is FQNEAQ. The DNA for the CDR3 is TGTGCCAGCATCTCAGACCGCAGACTGAGCACCAGCTCCTACAATGAGCAGTTCTTC. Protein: CASISDRRLSTSSYNEQFF.

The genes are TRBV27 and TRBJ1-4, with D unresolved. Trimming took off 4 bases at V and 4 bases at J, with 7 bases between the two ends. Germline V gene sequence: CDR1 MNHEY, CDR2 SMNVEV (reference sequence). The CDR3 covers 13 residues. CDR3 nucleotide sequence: TGTGCCAGCAGTTGGGCGATTAATGAAAAACTGTTTTTT. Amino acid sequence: CASSWAINEKLFF. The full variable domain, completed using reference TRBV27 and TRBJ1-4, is EAQVTQNPRYLITVTGKKLTVTCSQNMNHEYMSWYRQDPGLGLRQIYYSMNVEVTDKGDVPEGYKVSRKEKRNFPLILESPSPNQTSLYFCASSWAINEKLFFGSGTQLSVL.

The CDR3 here is CASSLELEDTGELFF. The CDR3 DNA is TGCGCCAGCAGCTTGGAATTAGAGGACACCGGGGAGCTGTTTTTT. V is TRBV5-1 and J is TRBJ2-2; D remains ambiguous. Trimming took off 0 bases at V and 3 bases at J, with 9 bases between the two ends. CDR3 length equals 15 residues. Germline V gene data show CDR1 as SGHRS and CDR2 as YFSETQ.

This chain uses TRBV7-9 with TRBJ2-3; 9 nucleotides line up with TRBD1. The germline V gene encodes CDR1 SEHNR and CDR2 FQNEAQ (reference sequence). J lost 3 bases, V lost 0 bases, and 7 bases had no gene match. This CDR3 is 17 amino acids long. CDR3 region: CASSLAPGQGLTDTQYF. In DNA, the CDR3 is TGTGCCAGCAGCTTAGCCCCGGGACAGGGCTTGACAGATACGCAGTATTTT.

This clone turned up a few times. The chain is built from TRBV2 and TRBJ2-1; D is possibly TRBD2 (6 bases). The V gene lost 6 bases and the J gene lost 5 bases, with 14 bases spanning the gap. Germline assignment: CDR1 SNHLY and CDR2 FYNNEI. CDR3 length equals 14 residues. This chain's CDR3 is CASRGTLNNNEQFF. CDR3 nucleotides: TGTGCCAGCAGGGGGACTTTAAACAACAATGAGCAGTTCTTC.

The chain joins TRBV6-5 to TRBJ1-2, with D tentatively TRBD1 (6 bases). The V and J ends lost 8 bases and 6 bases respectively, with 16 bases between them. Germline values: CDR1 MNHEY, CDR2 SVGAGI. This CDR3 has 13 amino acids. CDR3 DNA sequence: TGTGCCAGCTTTAGAGGGGGTGTCGATGGCTACACCTTC. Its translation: CASFRGGVDGYTF.

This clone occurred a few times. In DNA form, the CDR3 reads TGCGCCAGCAGCTTGGCGGCTAGCGGGAGTATGTTCCGTGAGCAGTTCTTC. Residues: CASSLAASGSMFREQFF. V and J are TRBV5-1 and TRBJ2-1; 10 positions agree with TRBD2. J was trimmed by 9 bases and V by 0 bases; bases with no gene match: 12. This CDR3 comprises 17 residues. CDR1 and CDR2 (germline): SGHRS, YFSETQ. Full variable domain (remainder filled in from reference TRBV5-1 and TRBJ2-1): KAGVTQTPRYLIKTRGQQVTLSCSPISGHRSVSWYQQTPGQGLQFLFEYFSETQRNKGNFPGRFSGRQFSNSRSEMNVSTLELGDSALYLCASSLAASGSMFREQFFGPGTRLTVL.